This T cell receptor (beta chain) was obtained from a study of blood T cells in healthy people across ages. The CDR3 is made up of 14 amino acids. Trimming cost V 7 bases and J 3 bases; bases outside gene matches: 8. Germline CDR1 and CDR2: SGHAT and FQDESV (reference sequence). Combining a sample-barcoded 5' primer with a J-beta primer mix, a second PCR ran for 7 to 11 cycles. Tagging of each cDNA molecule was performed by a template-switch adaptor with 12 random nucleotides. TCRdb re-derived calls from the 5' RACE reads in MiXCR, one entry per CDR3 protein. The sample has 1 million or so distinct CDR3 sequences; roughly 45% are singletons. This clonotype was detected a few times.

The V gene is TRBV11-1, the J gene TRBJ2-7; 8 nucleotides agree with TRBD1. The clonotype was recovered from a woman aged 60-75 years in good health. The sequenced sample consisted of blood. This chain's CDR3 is CASTPTGDGYEQYF. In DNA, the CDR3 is TGTGCCAGCACACCGACAGGGGACGGCTACGAGCAGTACTTC.